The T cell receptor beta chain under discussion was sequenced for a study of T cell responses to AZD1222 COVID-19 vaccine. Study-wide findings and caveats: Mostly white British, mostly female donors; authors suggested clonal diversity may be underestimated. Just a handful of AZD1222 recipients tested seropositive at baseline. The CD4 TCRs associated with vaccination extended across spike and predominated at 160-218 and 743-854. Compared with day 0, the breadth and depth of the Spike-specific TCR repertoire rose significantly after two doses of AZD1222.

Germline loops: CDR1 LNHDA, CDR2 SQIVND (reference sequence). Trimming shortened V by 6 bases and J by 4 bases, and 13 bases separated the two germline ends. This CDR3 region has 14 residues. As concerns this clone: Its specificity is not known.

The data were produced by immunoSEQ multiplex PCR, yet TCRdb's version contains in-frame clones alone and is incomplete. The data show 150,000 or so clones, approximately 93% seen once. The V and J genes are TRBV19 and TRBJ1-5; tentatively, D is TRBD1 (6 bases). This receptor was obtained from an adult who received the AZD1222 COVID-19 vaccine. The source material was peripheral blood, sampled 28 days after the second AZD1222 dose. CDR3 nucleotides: TGTGCCAGTAGGACCGGGACACCTAATCAGCCCCAGCATTTT. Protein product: CASRTGTPNQPQHF. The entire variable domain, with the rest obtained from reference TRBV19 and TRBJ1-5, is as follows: DGGITQSPKYLFRKEGQNVTLSCEQNLNHDAMYWYRQDPGQGLRLIYYSQIVNDFQKGDIAEGYSVSREKKESFPLTVTSAQKNPTAFYLCASRTGTPNQPQHFGDGTRLSIL.